This TCR beta chain was recovered during a study of shared clonotypes between healthy human individuals. The CDR3 has 14 amino acids. Germline V lookup: CDR1 MNHEY, CDR2 SVGAGI. V was trimmed by 8 bases and J by 1 base, leaving 14 bases between them. Findings of the study overall: Sampling included only blood; tissue repertoires likely differ. Investigators expected sequencing depth to affect clonotype sharing among donors.

Points on this clone: Its antigen is as yet unknown.

Deep was the level used in running the assay. TCRdb's copy holds only in-frame clones and misses some; the assay was immunoSEQ multiplex PCR. The sample shows 550,000 to 750,000 clones, nearly 97% of them seen only once. Naive CD8 populations comprised CD45RO-negative cells positively selected for CCR7, excluding terminally differentiated effector memory CD45RA+ cells. The sample comprised naive CD8+ T cells sorted from blood. This clonotype originated in a woman in her 30s in good health. This chain joins TRBV6-5 and TRBJ1-1; perhaps TRBD1 as D (6 bases). CDR3 coding DNA: TGTGCCAGCGGTACAGGGAGTTGGAACACTGAAGCTTTCTTT. This gives the protein CASGTGSWNTEAFF.